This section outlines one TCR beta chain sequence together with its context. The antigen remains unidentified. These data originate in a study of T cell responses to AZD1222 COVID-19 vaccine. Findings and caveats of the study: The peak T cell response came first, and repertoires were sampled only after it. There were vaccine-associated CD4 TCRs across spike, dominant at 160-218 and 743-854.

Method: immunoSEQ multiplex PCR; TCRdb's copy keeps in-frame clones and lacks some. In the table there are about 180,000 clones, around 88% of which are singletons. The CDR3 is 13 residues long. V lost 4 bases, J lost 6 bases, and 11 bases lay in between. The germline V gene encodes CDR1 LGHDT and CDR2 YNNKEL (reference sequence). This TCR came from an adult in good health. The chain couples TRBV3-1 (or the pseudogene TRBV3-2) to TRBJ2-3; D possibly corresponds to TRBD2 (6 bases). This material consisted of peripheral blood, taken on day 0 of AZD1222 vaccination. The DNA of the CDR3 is TGTGCCAGCAGCCGCCGGGGGTTGGATACGCAGTATTTT. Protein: CASSRRGLDTQYF.